The clone carrying this TCR beta chain was observed a handful of times. What it binds is unknown. Trimming took off 0 bases at V and 6 bases at J, with 8 bases between the two ends. The CDR3 covers 14 residues. From germline, CDR1 is LNHDA and CDR2 SQIVND (reference sequence). These data are taken from a study of T cells in Graves' hyperthyroidism and ophthalmopathy. The study, taken as a whole, reports: Prediction of ophthalmopathy progression came a median 6.5 months pre-onset.

TCR beta CDR3 regions were amplified from RNA. The HTBI set primed first-round TCR CDR3 RT-PCR. TCRdb itself ran the multiplex PCR reads through MiXCR, one entry per CDR3 protein. This sample has 530,000 or so distinct CDR3 sequences, with about 24% found just once. The J gene is TRBJ2-2, the V gene TRBV19; a possible D gene is TRBD1 (6 bases). Sequencing used blood. The sequence derives from a woman aged 25 to 39 with Graves' ophthalmopathy. The CDR3 coding sequence is TGTGCCAGTAGTATAGACAGGGGTTCCGGGGAGCTGTTTTTT. It specifies CASSIDRGSGELFF. Drawing the rest from reference TRBV19 and TRBJ2-2, the complete variable domain is DGGITQSPKYLFRKEGQNVTLSCEQNLNHDAMYWYRQDPGQGLRLIYYSQIVNDFQKGDIAEGYSVSREKKESFPLTVTSAQKNPTAFYLCASSIDRGSGELFFGEGSRLTVL.